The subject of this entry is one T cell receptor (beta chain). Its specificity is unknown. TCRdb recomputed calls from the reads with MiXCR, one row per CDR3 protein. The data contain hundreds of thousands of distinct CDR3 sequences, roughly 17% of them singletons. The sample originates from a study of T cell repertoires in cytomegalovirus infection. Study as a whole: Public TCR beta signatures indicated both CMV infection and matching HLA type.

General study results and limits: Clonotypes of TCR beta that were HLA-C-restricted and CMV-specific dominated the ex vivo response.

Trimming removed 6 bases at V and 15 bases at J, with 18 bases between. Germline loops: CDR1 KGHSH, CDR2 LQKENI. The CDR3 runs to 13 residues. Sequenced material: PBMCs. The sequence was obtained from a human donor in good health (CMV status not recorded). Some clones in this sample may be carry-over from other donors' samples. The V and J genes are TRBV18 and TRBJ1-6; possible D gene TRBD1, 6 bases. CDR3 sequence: CASSVGQRDLLHF. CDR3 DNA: TGTGCCAGCTCGGTAGGACAGCGCGACCTCCTCCACTTT.